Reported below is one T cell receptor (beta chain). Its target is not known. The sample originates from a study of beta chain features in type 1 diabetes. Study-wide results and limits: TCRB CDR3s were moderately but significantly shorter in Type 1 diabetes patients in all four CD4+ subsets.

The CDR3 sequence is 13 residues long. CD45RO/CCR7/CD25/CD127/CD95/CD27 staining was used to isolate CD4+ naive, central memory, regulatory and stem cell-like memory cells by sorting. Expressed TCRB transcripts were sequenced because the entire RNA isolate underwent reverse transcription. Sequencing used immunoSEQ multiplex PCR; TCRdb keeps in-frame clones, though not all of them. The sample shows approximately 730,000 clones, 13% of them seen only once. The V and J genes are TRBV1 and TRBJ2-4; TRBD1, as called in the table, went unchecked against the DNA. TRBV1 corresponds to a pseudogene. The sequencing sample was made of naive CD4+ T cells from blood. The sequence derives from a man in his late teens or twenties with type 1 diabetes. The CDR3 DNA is TGCACCAGCAGCCAACGACAGCAAAACATTCAGTACTTC. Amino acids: CTSSQRQQNIQYF.